This T cell receptor (beta chain) came from a study of blood T cell repertoires in COVID-19. Across the study: Samples of COVID-19 (acute and convalescent) were obtained from the United States, Italy and Spain.

The CDR3 is made up of 13 amino acids. Trimming shortened V by 3 bases and J by 7 bases, and 12 bases separated the two germline ends. The germline gives CDR1 SEHNR, CDR2 FQNEAQ (reference sequence). Under the authors' procedure: Estimation of nucleated cell counts relied on the amplification of reference gene primers. Produced via immunoSEQ multiplex PCR; TCRdb's table is partial and in-frame only. V, J and clone size derive from that table, while D and trimming were established from the DNA sequence. The table has 190,000 or so clones, roughly three quarters seen once. The sample comprised peripheral blood. The sequence derives from a woman over 75 with COVID-19, enrolled during active disease. The rearrangement joins TRBV7-9 to TRBJ1-1; D might be TRBD1 (5 bases). CDR3 sequence (DNA): TGTGCCAGCAGCTTTAGGGGATTCGATGAAGCTTTCTTT. Translated, it gives CASSFRGFDEAFF.